These T cell receptor beta chains were read from a single sample in a study of Graves' ophthalmopathy and Graves' hyperthyroidism. In TCRdb, the multiplex PCR reads were re-called with MiXCR into one record per CDR3 protein. Of approximately 700,000 distinct CDR3 sequences in the sample, 35% to 50% were seen once. The sequenced material came from peripheral blood. Receptors originate from an adult man with Graves' ophthalmopathy. Both conserved end residues are part of each CDR3. D genes are given only for firm matches. Some rows mark clone size as missing; the rest say once, few, many or name a class of expanded clone.

TRBJ2-6 NA TRBV9 8 NA TGTGCCAGCAGCCTCCGGACTTTC CASSLRTF
TRBJ2-7 TRBD1 TRBV24-1 14 few TGTGCCACCAGTGACCCAGGGACAGGGAACGAGCAGTACTTC CATSDPGTGNEQYF
TRBJ2-7 TRBD1 TRBV2 14 few TGTGCCAGCAGTCCGACAGGGTATTATGGCGAGCAGTACTTC CASSPTGYYGEQYF
TRBJ1-2 NA TRBV13 15 NA TGTGCCAGCAGCACGGTTGACTCCGAAGTCGGTGGCTACACCTTC CASSTVDSEVGGYTF
TRBJ2-7 NA TRBV20-1 15 NA TGCAGTGCCGTGAAAACAGGTCCTCTCCACTCCGAGCAGTACTTC CSAVKTGPLHSEQYF
TRBJ2-2 NA TRBV7-9 17 NA TGTGCCAGCAGTCCCCGAGATGGCCAGCCGAACACCGGGGAGCTGTTTTTT CASSPRDGQPNTGELFF
TRBJ1-2 NA TRBV10-3 16 NA TGTGCCAGCAGTTACTCGACCGGGGAGTCGTTCTATGGCTACACCTTC CASSYSTGESFYGYTF
TRBJ2-2 TRBD2 TRBV7-9 13 NA TGTGCCAGCAGCTACCGACTAGCGGGGGAGCTGTTTTTT CASSYRLAGELFF
TRBJ2-7 NA TRBV6-1 14 NA TGTGCCAGCAATAGGGGCTTCAACTCCTACGAGCAGTACTTC CASNRGFNSYEQYF
TRBJ1-1 NA TRBV29-1 11 many TGCAGCGCGACACCGAACACTGAAGCTTTCTTT CSATPNTEAFF
TRBJ1-5 NA TRBV20-1 13 NA TGCAGTGCTAAGGGGCCTCAAAATCAGCCCCAGCATTTT CSAKGPQNQPQHF
TRBJ1-4 NA TRBV2 13 many TGTGCCAGCAGGCCAGAATTGTCGGAAAAACTGTTTTTT CASRPELSEKLFF
TRBJ1-5 TRBD1 TRBV7-2 15 NA TGTGCCAGCAGCCTAAGACAGGGGATGAATCAGCCCCAGCATTTT CASSLRQGMNQPQHF
TRBJ2-7 TRBD2 TRBV11-2 17 NA TGTGCCAGCAGCTTAGGACGTTCGGGAGGGCCGTCCGGGGAGCAGTACTTC CASSLGRSGGPSGEQYF
TRBJ1-1 NA TRBV25-1 12 NA TGTGCCCGGATCAACAGGTGGGGCGAAGCTTTCTTT CARINRWGEAFF
TRBJ1-4 NA TRBV7-9 14 few TGTGCCAGCAGCTCAACGGAGGGTAATGAAAAACTGTTTTTT CASSSTEGNEKLFF
TRBJ2-7 NA TRBV11-1 16 few TGTGCCAGCAGCCCTACCTTGGGGGAAATCTCCTACGAGCAGTACTTC CASSPTLGEISYEQYF
TRBJ1-1 NA TRBV7-6 13 NA TGTGCCAGCTCACCAAGGACAGTCGGAGAAGCTTTCTTT CASSPRTVGEAFF
TRBJ2-3 NA TRBV5-4 13 NA TGTGCCAGCACCCACCCCAGCACAGATACGCAGTATTTT CASTHPSTDTQYF
TRBJ1-2 NA TRBV12-3/TRBV12-4 12 many TGTGCCAGCACCTCAGGGGAGACTGGCTACACCTTC CASTSGETGYTF
TRBJ1-2 NA TRBV20-1 14 few TGCAGTGCTAGAGTAGGAGGCAGGGGCTATGGCTACACCTTC CSARVGGRGYGYTF
TRBJ2-5 TRBD2 TRBV29-1 15 NA TGCAGCTCAACTACGGCTAGCGGTGGTCTGGAGACCCAGTACTTC CSSTTASGGLETQYF
TRBJ2-7 TRBD1 TRBV5-6 14 few TGTGCCAGCAGCTGGGGACAGGGGAGCCACGAGCAGTACTTC CASSWGQGSHEQYF
TRBJ2-5 NA TRBV25-1 14 many TGTGCCAGCAGTGAAGACCGGGATCAAGAGACCCAGTACTTC CASSEDRDQETQYF
TRBJ1-2 NA TRBV2 14 NA TGTGCCAGCAGTCTGCAGGGTACTCATCATGGCTACACCTTC CASSLQGTHHGYTF
TRBJ1-5 NA TRBV24-1 12 few TGTGCCACCAGTGATTTGGGACAGCCCCAGCATTTT CATSDLGQPQHF
TRBJ2-2 NA TRBV9 16 NA TGTGCCAGCAGCCCCCCCGGGACACCTAGGACCGGGGAGCTGTTTTTT CASSPPGTPRTGELFF
TRBJ2-7 NA TRBV7-3 16 NA TGTGCCAGCAGCCAAGAGACTGAATCGATCTCCTACGAGCAGTACTTC CASSQETESISYEQYF
TRBJ2-7 NA TRBV7-2 14 NA TGTGCCAGTAGCCCGGCGGGACTCGACTACGAGCAGTACTTC CASSPAGLDYEQYF
TRBJ2-7 NA TRBV20-1 12 NA TGCAGTTGGGGCGGGGACTCCTACGAGCAGTACTTC CSWGGDSYEQYF
TRBJ1-2 NA TRBV5-1 15 many TGCGCCAGCAGCCGGGGAAGGGAGTCAGCAGAGGGCTACACCTTC CASSRGRESAEGYTF
TRBJ1-1 NA TRBV7-8 17 NA TGTGCCAGCAGCCTCTCCCCGACAGTCAACATGAACACTGAAGCTTTCTTT CASSLSPTVNMNTEAFF
TRBJ1-1 NA TRBV5-1 15 few TGTGCCAGCAGCTCCCAAACAGGGCTGGACACTGAAGCTTTCTTT CASSSQTGLDTEAFF
TRBJ1-4 NA TRBV7-9 15 NA TGTGCCAGCAGCCAAGATCCGAGCAGGGTTGAAAAACTGTTTTTT CASSQDPSRVEKLFF
TRBJ2-7 TRBD2 TRBV11-2 17 NA TGTGCCAGCAGCCCCTGGACGGTAGCGGGAGTGAGCCACGAGCAGTACTTC CASSPWTVAGVSHEQYF
TRBJ1-5 NA TRBV15 13 many TGTGCCACCAGCGGGGAAGGGGCTCAGCCCCAGCATTTT CATSGEGAQPQHF
TRBJ1-5 TRBD1 TRBV24-1 15 few TGTGCCAGCAGGCCCGCAGGGGGTAGCAATCAGCCCCAGCATTTT CASRPAGGSNQPQHF
TRBJ2-5 TRBD2 TRBV29-1 18 NA TGCAGCGTTGAAAACGTCAGACGAGCGGGGGGGGTCCAAGAGACCCAGTACTTC CSVENVRRAGGVQETQYF
TRBJ2-6 NA TRBV29-1 14 once TGCAGCTTAGGAGGGGCCTCTGGGGCCAACGTCCTGACTTTC CSLGGASGANVLTF